The T cell receptor beta chain under discussion was sequenced for a study of T cell responses to AZD1222 COVID-19 vaccine. Study outcomes and limitations: Donors were chiefly white British, with a greater number of females, and clonal diversity was perhaps underestimated. Repertoires in all cases were sampled only once the peak T cell response had passed. Spike was spanned by vaccine-associated CD4 TCRs, with dominance at 160-218 and 743-854.

Method: immunoSEQ multiplex PCR; TCRdb's copy keeps in-frame clones and lacks some. The profile shows fewer than 200,000 clones, approximately 92% of them singletons. Turning to this clone: Its antigen is still unknown.

The CDR3 is 12 residues long. Trimming stripped 7 bases from V and 7 bases from J, with 12 bases between. V and J are TRBV12-3 or TRBV12-4 and TRBJ2-3, with a weak D call TRBD1 (5 bases). The material was peripheral blood, obtained on day 0 of AZD1222 vaccination. The TCR sequence derives from an adult in good health. The CDR3 loop is CASTAGAHTQYF. In DNA form, the CDR3 reads TGTGCCAGCACTGCTGGGGCCCATACGCAGTATTTT.